Below, 10 T cell receptor beta chains from the same sample are listed, as sequenced in a study of T cells in Graves' hyperthyroidism and ophthalmopathy (dated by TCRdb to between 2019 and 2020). Library prep was done by multiplex PCR. The sequencer was an Illumina HiSeq 2000. The TCR beta CDR3 regions were amplified from RNA transcripts. The first round of RT-PCR for the TCR CDR3 was performed with the HTBI primer set and the Qiagen OneStep RT-PCR kit. The public reads were reprocessed in TCRdb via fastp at Q25 and MiXCR, keeping in-frame beta chains. Rows with one shared CDR3 protein collapse into an entry with the most common genes and DNA. The sample table records around 440,000 distinct CDR3 sequences; about a sixth of these occur just once. 7.7% of the sample comes from the top ten. Sequenced: blood. The source is a young woman with Graves' hyperthyroidism.

The chain employs TRBV28 and TRBJ2-2; either TRBD1 or TRBD2 may supply D (6 bases each). V gave up 7 bases and J gave up 2 bases, with 17 bases separating them. The CDR3 is 16 residues long. Germline V gene sequence: CDR1 MDHEN, CDR2 SYDVKM. CDR3: CASIGGQGINTGELFF. CDR3 bases: TGTGCCAGCATTGGGGGGCAGGGGATAAACACCGGGGAGCTGTTTTTT.

In its sample, this clonotype was seen many times. The CDR3: CASSQVGGNSPLHF. CDR3 nucleotide sequence: TGTGCCAGCAGCCAAGTTGGGGGGAATTCACCCCTCCACTTT. This chain uses TRBV3-1 with TRBJ1-6; D might be TRBD1 (5 bases). CDR3 size: 14 residues. The V end lost 1 base, the J end lost 7 bases, and 8 bases lay between the germline ends. Germline CDR1 reads LGHDT; CDR2 reads YNNKEL (reference sequence).

The chain combines TRBV4-1 with TRBJ2-7; D remains unclear. Per the germline V gene, CDR1 is MGHRA and CDR2 is YSYEKL. Trimming stripped 3 bases from V and 7 bases from J, with 13 bases between. CDR3 size: 13 residues. The CDR3 region is CASSQVTWYEQYF. The CDR3 DNA reads TGCGCCAGCAGCCAGGTGACCTGGTATGAGCAGTACTTC.

This clonotype was seen repeatedly, ten times or more. V gene TRBV5-6 combines with J gene TRBJ1-2; no reliable D call. Germline CDR1 reads SGHDT; CDR2 reads YYEEEE. The CDR3 runs 14 residues. V was pared by 4 bases and J by 2 bases, with 12 bases between. This CDR3 is CASSDNDPNYGYTF. The CDR3 bases are TGTGCCAGCAGCGACAACGATCCAAACTATGGCTACACCTTC. Supplemented by reference TRBV5-6 and TRBJ1-2, the full variable domain reads DAGVTQSPTHLIKTRGQQVTLRCSPKSGHDTVSWYQQALGQGPQFIFQYYEEEERQRGNFPDRFSGHQFPNYSSELNVNALLLGDSALYLCASSDNDPNYGYTFGSGTRLTVV.

This clonotype has at least ten counts. The chain combines TRBV9 with TRBJ2-5, with a tentative D call TRBD2 (6 bases). Germline CDR1 SGDLS, CDR2 YYNGEE. This CDR3 is built from 13 residues. Trimming removed 2 bases at V and 5 bases at J, with 10 bases between. In DNA, the CDR3 is TGTGCCAGCAGCGTCGGGGGTGAGGAGACCCAGTACTTC. It is translated as CASSVGGEETQYF.

Ten or more counts support this clonotype. This sequence joins TRBV29-1 and TRBJ2-5; 7 bases map to TRBD1. V lost 6 bases, J lost 4 bases, and 5 bases stayed unmatched. There are 12 residues in the CDR3. Germline CDR1 reads SQVTM; CDR2 reads ANQGSEA. The CDR3 region is CSVTGSGETQYF. The CDR3 DNA follows: TGCAGCGTGACAGGGTCCGGAGAGACCCAGTACTTC.

There are many counts of this clonotype. This rearrangement joins TRBV12-3 or TRBV12-4 to TRBJ1-2; 7 nucleotides align to TRBD1. Trimming removed 1 base from V and 8 bases from J; junction bases left unmatched: 4. The CDR3 is 13 residues long. The CDR3 nucleotides are TGTGCCAGCAGTTTAGACAGGGGAGACGGCTACACCTTC. It specifies CASSLDRGDGYTF.

This clonotype was counted ten times or more. The chain combines TRBV3-1 with TRBJ1-1, with D possibly TRBD1 on 6 matching bases. Germline assignment: CDR1 LGHDT and CDR2 YNNKEL (reference sequence). The CDR3 length is 13 residues. Trimming left V 4 bases short and J 11 bases short, with 17 bases between. The CDR3 reads CASSPQKGVEAFF. CDR3 nucleotides: TGTGCCAGCAGCCCCCAAAAGGGGGTGGAGGCTTTCTTT.

Points on this clonotype: This may come from a read error, since a much larger clone is one base off. The chain carries TRBV6-1 and TRBJ2-3; TRBD2 matches 7 bases. This CDR3 has 14 amino acids. Germline-derived CDR1 and CDR2 are MNHNS and SASEGT. The CDR3 DNA is TGTGCCAGCAGTGAAGGGGAGGGCCCAGATACGCGGTATTTT. Protein: CASSEGEGPDTRYF.

The J gene is TRBJ2-7, the V gene TRBV28, with TRBD1 identical over 9 bases. After removal of 1 base from V and 4 bases from J, the junction contained 2 bases not matched to a gene. Germline CDR1 reads MDHEN; CDR2 reads SYDVKM. CDR3 length equals 14 residues. The CDR3 coding sequence is TGTGCCAGCAGTTTATCCGGGACAGGGTACGAGCAGTACTTC. Protein: CASSLSGTGYEQYF. Full variable domain (remainder filled in from reference TRBV28 and TRBJ2-7): DVKVTQSSRYLVKRTGEKVFLECVQDMDHENMFWYRQDPGLGLRLIYFSYDVKMKEKGDIPEGYSVSREKKERFSLILESASTNQTSMYLCASSLSGTGYEQYFGPGTRLTVT.